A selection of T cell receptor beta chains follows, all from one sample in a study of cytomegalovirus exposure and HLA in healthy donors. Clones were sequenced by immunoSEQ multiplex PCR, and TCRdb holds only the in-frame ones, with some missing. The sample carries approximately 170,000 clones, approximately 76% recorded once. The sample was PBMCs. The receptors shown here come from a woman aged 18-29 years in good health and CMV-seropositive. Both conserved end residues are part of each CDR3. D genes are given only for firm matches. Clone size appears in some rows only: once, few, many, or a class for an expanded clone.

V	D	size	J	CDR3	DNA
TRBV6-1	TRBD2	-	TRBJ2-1	CASSELAGGPTIQFF	TGTGCCAGCAGTGAACTAGCGGGGGGCCCCACGATTCAGTTCTTC
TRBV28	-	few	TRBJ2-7	CASRTPRQGKAHEQYF	TGTGCCAGCAGGACCCCGAGGCAAGGAAAGGCCCACGAGCAGTACTTC
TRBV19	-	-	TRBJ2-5	CASSMRGLAAQETQYF	TGTGCCAGTAGTATGCGGGGTCTGGCGGCACAAGAGACCCAGTACTTC
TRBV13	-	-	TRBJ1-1	CASSSINTEAFF	TGTGCCAGCAGTTCCATTAACACTGAAGCTTTCTTT
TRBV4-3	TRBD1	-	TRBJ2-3	CASSLSEGGLTDTQYF	TGCGCCAGCAGCCTGTCGGAAGGGGGCTTGACAGATACGCAGTATTTT
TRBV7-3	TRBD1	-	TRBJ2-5	CASSNTGTGEEETQYF	TGTGCCAGCAGCAATACCGGGACAGGGGAAGAAGAGACCCAGTACTTC
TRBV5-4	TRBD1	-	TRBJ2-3	CASSSRDRGTDTQYF	TGTGCCAGCAGCTCCCGGGACAGGGGCACAGATACGCAGTATTTT
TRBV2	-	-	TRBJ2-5	CASSEKGIYDEQYF	TGTGCCAGCAGTGAAAAGGGGATCTACGATGAGCAGTACTTC
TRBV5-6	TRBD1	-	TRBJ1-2	CASSFFHRGNYGYTF	TGTGCCAGCAGCTTTTTCCACAGGGGCAACTATGGCTACACCTTC
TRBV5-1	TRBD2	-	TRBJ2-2	CASSLGRLAGSAGELFF	TGCGCCAGCAGCTTGGGGCGACTAGCGGGGTCGGCCGGGGAGCTGTTTTTT
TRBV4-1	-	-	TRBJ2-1	CASSQGVVWERDNEQFF	TGCGCCAGCAGCCAAGGGGTGGTCTGGGAGAGAGACAATGAGCAGTTCTTC
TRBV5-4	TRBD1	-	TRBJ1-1	CASSGGQGRVAEAFF	TGTGCCAGCAGCGGCGGACAGGGGAGGGTTGCTGAAGCTTTCTTT
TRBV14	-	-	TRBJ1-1	CASSLARNTEAFF	TGTGCCAGCAGCCTGGCTCGTAACACTGAAGCTTTCTTT
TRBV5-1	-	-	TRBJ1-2	CASSALGGREGYTF	TGCGCCAGCAGCGCGCTAGGAGGGAGGGAGGGCTACACCTTC
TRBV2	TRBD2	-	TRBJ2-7	CASASSGGPTFYEQYF	TGTGCCAGCGCGAGTAGCGGGGGCCCTACATTCTACGAGCAGTACTTC
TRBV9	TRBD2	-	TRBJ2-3	CASSAMSLAGGHTDTQYF	TGTGCCAGCAGCGCAATGAGCCTAGCGGGGGGGCATACAGATACGCAGTATTTT
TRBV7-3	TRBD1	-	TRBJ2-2	CASRNLGQGATGELFF	TGTGCCAGCAGAAACCTGGGACAGGGAGCCACCGGGGAGCTGTTTTTT
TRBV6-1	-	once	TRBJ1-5	CASSEEPPYSNQPQHF	TGTGCCAGCAGTGAAGAGCCACCCTATAGCAATCAGCCCCAGCATTTT
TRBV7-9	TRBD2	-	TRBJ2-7	CASSLAGGEYEQYF	TGTGCCAGCAGCTTAGCGGGGGGGGAGTACGAGCAGTACTTC
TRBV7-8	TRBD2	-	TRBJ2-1	CASSRLGGAYNEQFF	TGTGCCAGCAGCCGGCTCGGGGGGGCGTACAATGAGCAGTTCTTC
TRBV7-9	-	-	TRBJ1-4	CASSLGPRANEKLFF	TGTGCCAGCAGCCTCGGTCCGAGGGCTAATGAAAAACTGTTTTTT
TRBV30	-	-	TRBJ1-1	CAWSVVSRGEAFF	TGTGCCTGGAGTGTAGTCTCCAGAGGTGAAGCTTTCTTT
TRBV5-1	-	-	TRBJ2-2	CASSLDRNTGELFF	TGCGCCAGCAGCTTGGACAGGAACACCGGGGAGCTGTTTTTT
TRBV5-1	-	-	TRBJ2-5	CASSPLPDISLETQYF	TGCGCCAGCAGCCCGTTACCAGACATTTCCCTAGAGACCCAGTACTTC
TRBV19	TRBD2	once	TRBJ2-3	CASRATSGGEADTQYF	TGTGCCAGTAGAGCCACTAGCGGGGGGGAAGCAGATACGCAGTATTTT
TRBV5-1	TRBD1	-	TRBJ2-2	CASSLEGDRGNAGELFF	TGCGCCAGCAGCTTGGAGGGTGACAGGGGGAACGCCGGGGAGCTGTTTTTT
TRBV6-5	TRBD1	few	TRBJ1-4	CASSWLRDRDEKLFF	TGTGCCAGCAGTTGGCTAAGGGACAGGGATGAAAAACTGTTTTTT
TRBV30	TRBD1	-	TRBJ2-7	CAWSMTGISYEQYF	TGTGCCTGGAGTATGACAGGGATATCCTACGAGCAGTACTTC
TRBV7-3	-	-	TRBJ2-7	CASSPSGSYEQYF	TGTGCCAGCAGCCCCTCGGGGTCCTACGAGCAGTACTTC
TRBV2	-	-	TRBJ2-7	CASSDRQLSYEQYF	TGTGCCAGCAGCGACAGGCAATTATCCTACGAGCAGTACTTC
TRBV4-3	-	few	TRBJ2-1	CASSQVPVSSYNEQFF	TGCGCCAGCAGCCAAGTTCCCGTTAGCTCCTACAATGAGCAGTTCTTC
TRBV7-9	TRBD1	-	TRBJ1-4	CASSAGQIATNEKLFF	TGTGCCAGCAGCGCGGGACAGATTGCAACTAATGAAAAACTGTTTTTT
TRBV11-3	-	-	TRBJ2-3	CASSFYTDTQYF	TGTGCCAGCAGCTTTTACACAGATACGCAGTATTTT
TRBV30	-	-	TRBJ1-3	CAWSLPDRLSGNTIYF	TGTGCCTGGAGTCTGCCAGACAGGCTCTCTGGAAACACCATATATTTT
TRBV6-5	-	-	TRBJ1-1	CASSLGQGLEAFF	TGTGCCAGCAGTTTGGGGCAGGGTCTTGAAGCTTTCTTT
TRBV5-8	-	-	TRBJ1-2	CASSLGVRQSYGYTF	TGTGCCAGCAGCTTGGGGGTTAGACAGAGCTATGGCTACACCTTC
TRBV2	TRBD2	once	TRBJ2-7	CASLPRGFIYEQYF	TGTGCCAGCCTCCCGCGGGGGTTTATCTACGAGCAGTACTTC
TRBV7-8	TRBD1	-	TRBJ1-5	CASSSSTGVNQPQHF	TGTGCCAGCAGCTCCTCGACAGGGGTCAATCAGCCCCAGCATTTT
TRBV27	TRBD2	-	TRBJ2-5	CASSFSLAGKETQYF	TGTGCCAGCAGTTTCTCCCTAGCGGGTAAAGAGACCCAGTACTTC
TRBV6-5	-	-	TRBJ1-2	CASSPGRGQGGYTF	TGTGCCAGCAGCCCCGGCAGGGGCCAGGGAGGCTACACCTTC
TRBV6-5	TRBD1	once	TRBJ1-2	CASRGQGAGVGYTF	TGTGCCAGCAGGGGACAGGGGGCTGGTGTTGGCTACACCTTC
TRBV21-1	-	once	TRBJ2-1	CASSKLVAGGRGRDEQFF	TGTGCCAGCAGCAAGCTCGTAGCGGGGGGGCGGGGGAGGGATGAGCAGTTCTTC
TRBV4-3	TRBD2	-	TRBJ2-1	CASSPSGGSYNEQFF	TGCGCCAGCAGTCCCAGCGGGGGCTCCTACAATGAGCAGTTCTTC
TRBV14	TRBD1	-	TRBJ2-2	CASSPGTAFGELFF	TGTGCCAGCAGCCCCGGGACAGCTTTCGGGGAGCTGTTTTTT
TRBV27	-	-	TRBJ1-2	CASSWKRSSGYTF	TGTGCCAGCAGTTGGAAGAGGTCGTCGGGCTACACCTTC
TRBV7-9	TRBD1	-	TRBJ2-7	CASSEPGQGLSSYEQYF	TGTGCCAGCAGCGAACCGGGACAGGGGTTAAGCTCCTACGAGCAGTACTTC
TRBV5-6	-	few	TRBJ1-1	CASSLTGENTEAFF	TGTGCCAGCAGCTTGACGGGGGAGAACACTGAAGCTTTCTTT
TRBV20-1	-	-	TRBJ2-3	CSASNPDTQYF	TGCAGTGCTAGCAATCCAGATACGCAGTATTTT
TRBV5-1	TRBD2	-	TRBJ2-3	CASSLAASGGPTDTQYF	TGCGCCAGCAGCTTGGCAGCTAGCGGGGGGCCTACAGATACGCAGTATTTT
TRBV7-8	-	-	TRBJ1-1	CASSSRVNTEAFF	TGTGCCAGCAGCTCCAGGGTTAACACTGAAGCTTTCTTT